This TCR beta chain was found in a study of regulatory T cells in long-lasting Graves disease. Time point in this sample: newly diagnosed GD, antithyroid drugs for less than 3 months. RNA from PBMCs was the source of the TCR library. Researchers made TCR beta libraries by using iRepertoire HTBI primers and running Arm-PCR on CDR3 regions. TCRdb re-derived calls from the multiplex PCR reads in MiXCR, one entry per CDR3 protein. The sample contains about 540,000 distinct CDR3 sequences, less than 15% of which appear only once. In this sample, this clonotype turned up many times. The CDR3 is 15 amino acids. Germline CDR1 is LGHDT and CDR2 is YNNKEL (reference sequence). Trimming removed 1 base from V and 7 bases from J, with 14 bases in between. This sample also appeared in a second study, on T cells in Graves' hyperthyroidism and ophthalmopathy.

Material: peripheral blood mononuclear cells (PBMCs), obtained at new diagnosis, from a patient treated with antithyroid drugs. The genes are TRBV3-1 and TRBJ2-1; D gene unclear. This clonotype originated in a man aged 25-45 years with Graves disease. CDR3 protein: CASSQVGHMGNEQFF. The CDR3 DNA sequence: TGTGCCAGCAGCCAAGTCGGTCACATGGGGAATGAGCAGTTCTTC.